Listed below are T cell receptor beta chains from one sample, sequenced in a study of T cells expressing NK-cell markers. TCRdb re-called the 5' RACE reads, yielding one record per CDR3 amino acid sequence without DNA. Its table records about 550,000 distinct CDR3 sequences. Sequenced sample: blood T cells: a sorted CD56 or NKG2C T cell subset, CD4+ or CD8+ T cells, or bulk PBMC T cells (not recorded which). The receptors stem from a man between 18 and 35 years old in good health. Each CDR3 is given with its conserved first and last residue.

TRBV12-3/TRBV12-4,TRBJ2-6,CASGSLSGANVLTF
TRBV5-1,TRBJ2-3,CASSPTGGRTDTQYF
TRBV20-1,TRBJ2-7,CSASPLSRDRGRFEQYF
TRBV28,TRBJ2-2,CASSPYKTGRNTGELFF
TRBV27,TRBJ2-1,CASSKTGEGEQFF
TRBV20-1,TRBJ2-7,CSARGAGSVTYEQYF
TRBV12-3/TRBV12-4,TRBJ2-5,CASSLGPPTGEETQYF
TRBV24-1,TRBJ1-6,CATSDRTTGSYSPLHF
TRBV2,TRBJ2-7,CASVDSSSYEQYF
TRBV7-7,TRBJ2-7,CASSSGRTYEQYF
TRBV11-2,TRBJ2-1,CASSLGASGRPSSYNEQFF
TRBV12-3/TRBV12-4,TRBJ2-7,CASSSGTVFSYEQYF
TRBV5-1,TRBJ2-1,CASSLASGGLFF
TRBV4-3,TRBJ2-3,CASSHTSGTTDTQYF
TRBV7-9,TRBJ2-2,CASRGQGGTGELFF
TRBV12-3/TRBV12-4,TRBJ2-3,CASSYTVAGLTDTQYF
TRBV15,TRBJ1-4,CATSRDPGPLFVF
TRBV5-5,TRBJ2-2,CASSPWTVRGGTGELFF
TRBV9,TRBJ1-2,CASSVGQATANYGYTF
TRBV11-2,TRBJ2-3,CASSSRDRGKTDTQYF
TRBV5-1,TRBJ2-1,CASSLGLEVAGRFF
TRBV29-1,TRBJ2-5,CSVSQGVGLGQETQYF
TRBV12-3/TRBV12-4,TRBJ2-5,CASTKGGSSQETQYF
TRBV6-1,TRBJ2-7,CASTNAPTGGGEQYF
TRBV5-1,TRBJ2-7,CASSLWGSSYEQYF
TRBV6-2/TRBV6-3,TRBJ1-2,CASRHREVRDGYTF
TRBV27,TRBJ2-5,CASGASGRRETQYF
TRBV27,TRBJ2-1,CASSLDPYSGRAPDEQFF
TRBV4-1,TRBJ1-2,CASSQAPGQGSGYTF
TRBV30,TRBJ2-3,CAWSGEVGTDTQYF
TRBV5-1,TRBJ2-1,CASSSGLAGGYPYNEQFF
TRBV29-1,TRBJ2-5,CSAGKRQGRETQYF
TRBV5-6,TRBJ2-7,CASSFRADYEQYF
TRBV20-1,TRBJ2-3,CSASSLLRESTDTQYF
TRBV7-2,TRBJ2-7,CASSLALAGGTWGQYF
TRBV12-3/TRBV12-4,TRBJ1-5,CASSFDRGRQPQHF
TRBV7-9,TRBJ2-7,CASSLVGGASEQYF
TRBV7-9,TRBJ2-2,CASSLIASGELFF
TRBV20-1,TRBJ2-3,CSARDSLTNTDTQYF
TRBV7-2,TRBJ2-6,CASSLTGTSSGANVLTF
TRBV6-5,TRBJ1-6,CASSQSTGGHSPLHF
TRBV7-8,TRBJ2-2,CASSPGTGLSTGELFF
TRBV6-1,TRBJ2-6,CASSKTTGPSGANVLTF
TRBV9,TRBJ2-4,CASSADGSKNIQYF
TRBV12-3/TRBV12-4,TRBJ2-5,CASSPPPSSGQETQYF
TRBV3-1,TRBJ1-3,CASSQYVSGSAGNTIYF
TRBV20-1,TRBJ2-2,CSATTEKANTGELFF
TRBV4-1,TRBJ2-1,CASSQEPLIGGPVHNEQFF